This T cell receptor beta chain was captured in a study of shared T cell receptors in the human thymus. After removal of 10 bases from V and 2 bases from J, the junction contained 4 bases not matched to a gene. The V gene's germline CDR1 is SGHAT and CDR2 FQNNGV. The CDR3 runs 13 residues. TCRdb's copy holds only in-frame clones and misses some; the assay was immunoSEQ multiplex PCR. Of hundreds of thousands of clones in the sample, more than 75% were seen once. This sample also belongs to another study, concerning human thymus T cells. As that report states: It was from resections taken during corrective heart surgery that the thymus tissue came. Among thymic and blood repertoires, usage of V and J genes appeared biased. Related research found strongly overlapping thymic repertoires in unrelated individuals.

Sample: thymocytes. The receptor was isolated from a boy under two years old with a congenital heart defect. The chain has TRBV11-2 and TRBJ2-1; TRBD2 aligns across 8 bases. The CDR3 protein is CATQTSAYNEQFF. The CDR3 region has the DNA TGTGCCACCCAGACTAGCGCCTACAATGAGCAGTTCTTC.